The rows below give T cell receptor beta chains drawn from one sample of a study of shared clonotypes between healthy human individuals. Sequencing used immunoSEQ multiplex PCR; TCRdb keeps in-frame clones, though not all of them. This sample has hundreds of thousands of clones, with 74% found just once. Sequencing used memory CD4+ T cells sorted from blood. These receptors all come from a young woman in good health. CDR3s include the opening cysteine and the closing phenylalanine or tryptophan. Fields, in order: clone size, D gene, V gene, J gene, CDR3 DNA, CDR3 protein. The D gene is left open where the match is weak. Clone size is not always given. Where it is, it says once, few, many or a class for expanded clones.

clone size: NA; D gene: NA; V gene: TRBV6-5; J gene: TRBJ2-5; CDR3 DNA: TGTGCCAGCAGTTATGGGGGAAGACTAGGGGAGACCCAGTACTTC; CDR3 protein: CASSYGGRLGETQYF
clone size: NA; D gene: NA; V gene: TRBV5-5; J gene: TRBJ1-1; CDR3 DNA: TGTGCCAGCAGCTTGTCGGGACAAGATGGTTTCTTT; CDR3 protein: CASSLSGQDGFF
clone size: few; D gene: NA; V gene: TRBV28; J gene: TRBJ1-2; CDR3 DNA: TGTGCCAGCAGTCCTTCTTTCTGGACCAGGTATGGCTACACCTTC; CDR3 protein: CASSPSFWTRYGYTF
clone size: NA; D gene: NA; V gene: TRBV11-2; J gene: TRBJ1-3; CDR3 DNA: TGTGCCAGCAGCTTAGTTGCCTCTGGAAACACCATATATTTT; CDR3 protein: CASSLVASGNTIYF
clone size: few; D gene: NA; V gene: TRBV2; J gene: TRBJ1-2; CDR3 DNA: TGTGCCAGCAGTGTACAGGGACTTAACTATGGCTACACCTTC; CDR3 protein: CASSVQGLNYGYTF
clone size: NA; D gene: NA; V gene: TRBV30; J gene: TRBJ1-5; CDR3 DNA: TGTGCCTGGAGTCGGGGGTCCAATCAGCCCCAGCATTTT; CDR3 protein: CAWSRGSNQPQHF
clone size: NA; D gene: NA; V gene: TRBV28; J gene: TRBJ1-3; CDR3 DNA: TGTGCCAGCAGTTTAAAAGTCCCAGGGCCCGTCTCTGGAAACACCATATATTTT; CDR3 protein: CASSLKVPGPVSGNTIYF
clone size: NA; D gene: TRBD2; V gene: TRBV6-1; J gene: TRBJ2-1; CDR3 DNA: TGTGCCAGCAGTGGAAGGACTAGCACTCTCCGACAGTTCTTC; CDR3 protein: CASSGRTSTLRQFF
clone size: NA; D gene: TRBD2; V gene: TRBV6-6; J gene: TRBJ2-3; CDR3 DNA: TGTGCCAGCAGCTTGCGGGAGTCGCGGAATACGCAGTATTTT; CDR3 protein: CASSLRESRNTQYF
clone size: NA; D gene: NA; V gene: TRBV6-1; J gene: TRBJ1-1; CDR3 DNA: TGTGCCAGCTCGGGATGGAGGTCGTCTGAAGCTTTCTTT; CDR3 protein: CASSGWRSSEAFF
clone size: NA; D gene: TRBD2; V gene: TRBV29-1; J gene: TRBJ2-3; CDR3 DNA: TGCAGCGTTTTACTAGCGGGAGGGGTCACAGATACGCAGTATTTT; CDR3 protein: CSVLLAGGVTDTQYF
clone size: NA; D gene: NA; V gene: TRBV20-1; J gene: TRBJ2-5; CDR3 DNA: TGCAGTTTCCCGGCTAGGGGGACCCAGTACTTC; CDR3 protein: CSFPARGTQYF
clone size: NA; D gene: TRBD1; V gene: TRBV2; J gene: TRBJ2-5; CDR3 DNA: TGTGCCAGCGCGGTGGAGAGGGGGCAGGGGACCCAGTACTTC; CDR3 protein: CASAVERGQGTQYF
clone size: once; D gene: NA; V gene: TRBV5-6; J gene: TRBJ2-3; CDR3 DNA: TGTGCCAGCAGCTTTGGACGGCTGGAGGGTACGCAGTATTTT; CDR3 protein: CASSFGRLEGTQYF
clone size: NA; D gene: TRBD1; V gene: TRBV19; J gene: TRBJ1-2; CDR3 DNA: TGTGCCAGTAGTAGTCCCAACAGGGGTCCGGGCTACACCTTC; CDR3 protein: CASSSPNRGPGYTF
clone size: NA; D gene: TRBD1; V gene: TRBV29-1; J gene: TRBJ2-2; CDR3 DNA: TGCAGCGTTGCTATGGACAGGGGGGCCGGGGAGCTGTTTTTT; CDR3 protein: CSVAMDRGAGELFF
clone size: NA; D gene: TRBD2; V gene: TRBV18; J gene: TRBJ2-1; CDR3 DNA: TGTGCCAGCTCACCTGGCGGGACTAGCCTGAATGAGCAGTTCTTC; CDR3 protein: CASSPGGTSLNEQFF
clone size: NA; D gene: NA; V gene: TRBV27; J gene: TRBJ1-6; CDR3 DNA: TGTGCCAGCAGTGTAAGGTTGGACGTATCACCCCTCCACTTT; CDR3 protein: CASSVRLDVSPLHF
clone size: many; D gene: TRBD2; V gene: TRBV7-2; J gene: TRBJ2-1; CDR3 DNA: TGTGCCAGCAGCTTAGGAGGGCGGGAGCGGCAGTTCTTC; CDR3 protein: CASSLGGRERQFF
clone size: NA; D gene: NA; V gene: TRBV28; J gene: TRBJ2-3; CDR3 DNA: TGTGCCAGCAGGGACCCGCCGGGCCTAAGCACAGATACGCAGTATTTT; CDR3 protein: CASRDPPGLSTDTQYF
clone size: NA; D gene: NA; V gene: TRBV27; J gene: TRBJ2-3; CDR3 DNA: TGTGCCAGCAGACCGAGAAGTCAGAGCACAGATACGCAGTATTTT; CDR3 protein: CASRPRSQSTDTQYF
clone size: NA; D gene: NA; V gene: TRBV28; J gene: TRBJ1-1; CDR3 DNA: TGTGCCAGCTACAGTTGGGTCACTGAAGCTTTCTTT; CDR3 protein: CASYSWVTEAFF
clone size: NA; D gene: NA; V gene: TRBV20-1; J gene: TRBJ1-2; CDR3 DNA: TGCAGTGCTAACAGCTATGGCTACACCTTC; CDR3 protein: CSANSYGYTF
clone size: NA; D gene: NA; V gene: TRBV6-1; J gene: TRBJ2-1; CDR3 DNA: TGTGCCAGCAGTGTGTTCTCGGGAGCCTCCTACAATGAGCAGTTCTTC; CDR3 protein: CASSVFSGASYNEQFF
clone size: NA; D gene: TRBD1; V gene: TRBV28; J gene: TRBJ1-4; CDR3 DNA: TGTGCCAGCTGTGAACATCGAGGGGGCTTAGGTGAAAAACTGTTTTTT; CDR3 protein: CASCEHRGGLGEKLFF
clone size: NA; D gene: TRBD2; V gene: TRBV10-1; J gene: TRBJ2-1; CDR3 DNA: TGCGCCAGCAGTGGGACCGGGACTAGCGGAATATTTGAGCAGTTCTTC; CDR3 protein: CASSGTGTSGIFEQFF
clone size: NA; D gene: NA; V gene: TRBV6-6; J gene: TRBJ1-4; CDR3 DNA: TGTGCCAGCAGTAATGACAGTTTAGAAAAACTGTTTTTT; CDR3 protein: CASSNDSLEKLFF
clone size: NA; D gene: TRBD1; V gene: TRBV4-1; J gene: TRBJ1-3; CDR3 DNA: TGCGCCAGCAGCCAATACCCAACCGGGACAGGGTCCTCCCCACGATCTGGAAACACCATATATTTT; CDR3 protein: CASSQYPTGTGSSPRSGNTIYF
clone size: NA; D gene: TRBD2; V gene: TRBV27; J gene: TRBJ2-1; CDR3 DNA: TGTGCCAGCACCCTAATAAGCGCGACTAGCGGCATGATCTTC; CDR3 protein: CASTLISATSGMIF
clone size: NA; D gene: NA; V gene: TRBV10-3; J gene: TRBJ1-5; CDR3 DNA: TGTGCCATCAGTGAGGGGGGGGCTCATCAGCCCCAGCATTTT; CDR3 protein: CAISEGGAHQPQHF
clone size: NA; D gene: NA; V gene: TRBV20-1; J gene: TRBJ2-1; CDR3 DNA: TGCAGTGCTAAGAGGGAGGAGCAGTTCTTC; CDR3 protein: CSAKREEQFF
clone size: NA; D gene: NA; V gene: TRBV30; J gene: TRBJ2-7; CDR3 DNA: TGTGCCTGGAGTCTCGTGGCCTACGAGCAGTACTTC; CDR3 protein: CAWSLVAYEQYF
clone size: NA; D gene: NA; V gene: TRBV30; J gene: TRBJ2-2; CDR3 DNA: TGTGCCTGGAGTGTGCAGGGCAGGTCCACCGGGGAGCTGTTTTTT; CDR3 protein: CAWSVQGRSTGELFF
clone size: NA; D gene: NA; V gene: TRBV7-9; J gene: TRBJ2-1; CDR3 DNA: TGTGCCAGCAGCTTAGAATTTAGATACAATGAGCAGTTCTTC; CDR3 protein: CASSLEFRYNEQFF
clone size: NA; D gene: NA; V gene: TRBV19; J gene: TRBJ1-5; CDR3 DNA: TGTGCCAGTAGTATATTGGGCGGGAATAGCAATCAGCCCCAGCATTTT; CDR3 protein: CASSILGGNSNQPQHF
clone size: once; D gene: TRBD2; V gene: TRBV28; J gene: TRBJ2-3; CDR3 DNA: TGTGCCAGCAGTTTAGCTAGCGGGAGGGCCACAGATACGCAGTATTTT; CDR3 protein: CASSLASGRATDTQYF
clone size: NA; D gene: NA; V gene: TRBV7-6; J gene: TRBJ2-5; CDR3 DNA: TGTGCCAGCAGCTTAATCGGAGAGTCCCGGGTGGGACAGACCCAGTACTTC; CDR3 protein: CASSLIGESRVGQTQYF
clone size: NA; D gene: TRBD2; V gene: TRBV5-6; J gene: TRBJ2-2; CDR3 DNA: TGTGCCAGCACCACTAGCGGGAGTGGGGACACCGGGGAGCTGTTTTTT; CDR3 protein: CASTTSGSGDTGELFF
clone size: NA; D gene: TRBD2; V gene: TRBV6-1; J gene: TRBJ2-5; CDR3 DNA: TGTGCCAGCAGTGAATTAGCGGGAGGGCCAGAGACCCAGTACTTC; CDR3 protein: CASSELAGGPETQYF
clone size: NA; D gene: NA; V gene: TRBV12-2; J gene: TRBJ2-3; CDR3 DNA: TGTGCAAGTCGCTTAGGGGGGACTAGTGCGGGACCCACAGATACGCAGTATTTT; CDR3 protein: CASRLGGTSAGPTDTQYF
clone size: once; D gene: NA; V gene: TRBV10-1; J gene: TRBJ2-1; CDR3 DNA: TGCGCCAGCAGTGAGCCCGGGACGGGGCAGTTCTTC; CDR3 protein: CASSEPGTGQFF
clone size: NA; D gene: TRBD1; V gene: TRBV28; J gene: TRBJ2-1; CDR3 DNA: TGTGCCAGCAGTTTCGCCGGGACAGGTTACAATGAGCAGTTCTTC; CDR3 protein: CASSFAGTGYNEQFF
clone size: NA; D gene: TRBD1; V gene: TRBV7-2; J gene: TRBJ2-7; CDR3 DNA: TGTGCCAGCAGCTTAGTCCACGGGACAGGGGCCTACGAGCAGTACTTC; CDR3 protein: CASSLVHGTGAYEQYF
clone size: NA; D gene: NA; V gene: TRBV4-2; J gene: TRBJ1-2; CDR3 DNA: TGTGCCAGCAGCCAGCCCGGTGTAGGGTTTGGGAGTGGCTACACCTTC; CDR3 protein: CASSQPGVGFGSGYTF
clone size: NA; D gene: TRBD1; V gene: TRBV28; J gene: TRBJ1-2; CDR3 DNA: TGTGCCAGCAGTTTCCGCGACAGGGTGATGGGCTACACCTTC; CDR3 protein: CASSFRDRVMGYTF
clone size: few; D gene: TRBD2; V gene: TRBV5-1; J gene: TRBJ2-1; CDR3 DNA: TGCGCCAGCAGCCGTATAGCGGGGCCGAGGTACAATGAGCAGTTCTTC; CDR3 protein: CASSRIAGPRYNEQFF
clone size: NA; D gene: NA; V gene: TRBV6-1; J gene: TRBJ1-2; CDR3 DNA: TGTGCCAGCAGCGAAAGGTCGAGTGGCTATGGCTACACCTTC; CDR3 protein: CASSERSSGYGYTF
clone size: many; D gene: TRBD1; V gene: TRBV30; J gene: TRBJ1-1; CDR3 DNA: TGTGCCTGGAGTGTACGGTGGGACAGGGGCGGTAAAACTGAAGCTTTCTTT; CDR3 protein: CAWSVRWDRGGKTEAFF
clone size: NA; D gene: NA; V gene: TRBV6-6; J gene: TRBJ2-7; CDR3 DNA: TGTGCCAGCAGGCGGTACCCAGGAGCATACGAGCAGTACTTC; CDR3 protein: CASRRYPGAYEQYF
clone size: NA; D gene: TRBD2; V gene: TRBV5-1; J gene: TRBJ2-3; CDR3 DNA: TGCGCCAGCAGCCCGGGGACTAGCGGGAGTGGTACGCAGTATTTT; CDR3 protein: CASSPGTSGSGTQYF
clone size: NA; D gene: TRBD1; V gene: TRBV7-9; J gene: TRBJ1-4; CDR3 DNA: TGTGCCAGCAGCTTAGGGTGGACAGGAACCCCAACTAATGAAAAACTGTTTTTT; CDR3 protein: CASSLGWTGTPTNEKLFF
clone size: NA; D gene: NA; V gene: TRBV6-1; J gene: TRBJ1-1; CDR3 DNA: TGTGCCAGCAGAAGGGGTAGGGACACTGAAGCTTTCTTT; CDR3 protein: CASRRGRDTEAFF
clone size: NA; D gene: NA; V gene: TRBV23-1; J gene: TRBJ2-5; CDR3 DNA: TGCGCCAGCAGTCCCATAGCCAGGGTGGAGACCCAGTACTTC; CDR3 protein: CASSPIARVETQYF
clone size: NA; D gene: NA; V gene: TRBV27; J gene: TRBJ1-1; CDR3 DNA: TGTGCCAGCAGTCCAACCGGGACAACGAACACTGAAGCTTTCTTT; CDR3 protein: CASSPTGTTNTEAFF